A single count supports the clone carrying this T cell receptor beta chain. The data derive from a study of OX40 agonist ivuxolimab in advanced cancers. This CDR3 region has 16 residues. Researchers took blood at baseline, on cycle 4 day 1, and on cycle 7 day 1. Sequencing used immunoSEQ multiplex PCR; TCRdb keeps in-frame clones, though not all of them. This sample has some 22,000 clones, with about 86% found just once. The starting material was CD4+ or CD8+ T cells sorted from blood, obtained in a trial of the OX40 agonist ivuxolimab. This chain uses TRBV7-5 with TRBJ2-2; TRBD2, the D gene given by the table, was not confirmed from the DNA. TRBV7-5 is a pseudogene segment. The source of this sequence is an adult with an advanced solid tumor such as melanoma, head and neck, liver or kidney cancer. This chain's CDR3 is CASSYSLAGVAGELFF. The CDR3 DNA follows: TGTGCCAGCAGCTACTCCCTAGCGGGAGTGGCCGGGGAGCTGTTTTTT.